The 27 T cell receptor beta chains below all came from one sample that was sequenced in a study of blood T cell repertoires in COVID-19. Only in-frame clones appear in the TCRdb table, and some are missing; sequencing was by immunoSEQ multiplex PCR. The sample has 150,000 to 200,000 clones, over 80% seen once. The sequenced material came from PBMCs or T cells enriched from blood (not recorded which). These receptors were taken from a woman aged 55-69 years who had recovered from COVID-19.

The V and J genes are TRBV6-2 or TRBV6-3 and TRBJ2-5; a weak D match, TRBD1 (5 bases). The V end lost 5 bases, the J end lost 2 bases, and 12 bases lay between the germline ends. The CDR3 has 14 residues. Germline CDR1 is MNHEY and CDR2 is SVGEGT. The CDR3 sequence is CASSRGHPQETQYF. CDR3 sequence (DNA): TGTGCCAGCAGTCGCGGACACCCTCAAGAGACCCAGTACTTC.

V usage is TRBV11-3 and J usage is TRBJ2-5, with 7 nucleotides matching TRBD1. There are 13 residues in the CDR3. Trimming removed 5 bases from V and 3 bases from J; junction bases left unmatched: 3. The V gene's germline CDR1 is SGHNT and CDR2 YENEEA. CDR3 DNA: TGTGCCAGCAGCGGAACAGGGGAAGAGACCCAGTACTTC. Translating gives CASSGTGEETQYF.

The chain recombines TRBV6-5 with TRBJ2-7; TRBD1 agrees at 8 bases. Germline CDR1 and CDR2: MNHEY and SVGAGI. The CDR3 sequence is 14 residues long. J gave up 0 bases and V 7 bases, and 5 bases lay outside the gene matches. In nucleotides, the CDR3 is TGTGCCAGCATTTTACAGGGGGTCTCCTACGAGCAGTACTTC. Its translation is CASILQGVSYEQYF.

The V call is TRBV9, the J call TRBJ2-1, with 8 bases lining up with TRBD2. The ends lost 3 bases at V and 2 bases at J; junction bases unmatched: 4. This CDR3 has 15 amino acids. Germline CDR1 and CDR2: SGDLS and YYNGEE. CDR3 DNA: TGTGCCAGCAGCGGAAGCGGGGGCACCTACAATGAGCAGTTCTTC. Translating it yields CASSGSGGTYNEQFF.

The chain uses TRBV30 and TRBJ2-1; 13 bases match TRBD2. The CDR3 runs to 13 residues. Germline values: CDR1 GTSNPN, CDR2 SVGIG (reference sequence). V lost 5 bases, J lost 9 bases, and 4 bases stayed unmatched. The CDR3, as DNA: TGTGCCTGGGCAGGACTAGCGGGAGTTGAGCAGTTCTTC. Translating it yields CAWAGLAGVEQFF.

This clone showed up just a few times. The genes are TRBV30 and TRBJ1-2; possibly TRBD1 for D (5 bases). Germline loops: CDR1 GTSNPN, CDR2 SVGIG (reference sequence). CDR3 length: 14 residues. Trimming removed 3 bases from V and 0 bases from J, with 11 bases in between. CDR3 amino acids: CAWRGGAANYGYTF. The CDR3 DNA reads TGTGCCTGGAGGGGAGGGGCTGCTAACTATGGCTACACCTTC.

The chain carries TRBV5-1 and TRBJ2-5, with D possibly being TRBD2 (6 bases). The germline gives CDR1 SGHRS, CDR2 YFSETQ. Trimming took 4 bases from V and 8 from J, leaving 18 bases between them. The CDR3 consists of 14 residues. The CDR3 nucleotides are TGCGCCAGCAGCGAGGATTTAGCTAGCGACACCCAGTACTTC. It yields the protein CASSEDLASDTQYF.

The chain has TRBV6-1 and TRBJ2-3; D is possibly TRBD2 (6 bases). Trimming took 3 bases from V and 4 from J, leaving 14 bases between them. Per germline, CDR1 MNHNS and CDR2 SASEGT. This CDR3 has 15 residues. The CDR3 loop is CASSDVGGASDTQYF. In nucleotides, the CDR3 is TGTGCCAGCAGTGATGTGGGGGGAGCATCAGATACGCAGTATTTT.

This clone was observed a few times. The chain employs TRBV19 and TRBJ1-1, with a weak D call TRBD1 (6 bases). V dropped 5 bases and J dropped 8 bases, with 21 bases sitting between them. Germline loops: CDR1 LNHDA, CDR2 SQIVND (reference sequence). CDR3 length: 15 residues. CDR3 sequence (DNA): TGTGCCAGTAGTCCGAGACAGGTTACGGTCACCGAAGCTTTCTTT. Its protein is CASSPRQVTVTEAFF.

The chain's CDR3 is CASRLNGVTGELFF. For the CDR3, the DNA is TGCGCCAGCAGGCTCAACGGGGTCACCGGGGAGCTGTTTTTT. The chain joins TRBV4-1 to TRBJ2-2; tentative D call: TRBD2 (5 bases). Trimming took 6 bases from V and 4 from J, leaving 12 bases between them. The CDR3 is 14 amino acids. Germline CDR1 reads MGHRA; CDR2 reads YSYEKL.

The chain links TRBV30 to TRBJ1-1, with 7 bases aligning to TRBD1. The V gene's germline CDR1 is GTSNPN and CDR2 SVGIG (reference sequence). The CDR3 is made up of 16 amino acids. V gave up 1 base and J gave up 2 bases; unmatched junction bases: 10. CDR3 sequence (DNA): TGTGCCTGGAGTGCGCCCTGGGGGACAGTCAACACTGAAGCTTTCTTT. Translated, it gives CAWSAPWGTVNTEAFF.

The CDR3 sequence is CASSWGVGCNQPQHF. The DNA for the CDR3 is TGTGCCAGCAGCTGGGGGGTGGGGTGCAATCAGCCCCAGCATTTT. V is TRBV11-3 and J is TRBJ1-5; possibly TRBD1 for D (5 bases). This CDR3 spans 15 amino acids. Trimming took 4 bases from V and 2 from J, leaving 12 bases between them. Germline values: CDR1 SGHNT, CDR2 YENEEA.

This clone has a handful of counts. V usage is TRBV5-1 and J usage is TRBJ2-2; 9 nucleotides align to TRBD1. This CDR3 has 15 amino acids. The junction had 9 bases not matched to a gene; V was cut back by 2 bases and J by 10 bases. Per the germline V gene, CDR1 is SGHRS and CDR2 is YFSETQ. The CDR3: CASSFRTGESAELFF. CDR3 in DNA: TGCGCCAGCAGCTTCAGGACAGGGGAAAGTGCGGAGCTGTTTTTT.

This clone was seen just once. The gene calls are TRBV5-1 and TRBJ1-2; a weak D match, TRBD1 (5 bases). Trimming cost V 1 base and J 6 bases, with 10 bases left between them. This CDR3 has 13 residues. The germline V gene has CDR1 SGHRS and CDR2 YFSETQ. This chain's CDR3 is CASSLMGQHGYTF. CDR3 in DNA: TGCGCCAGCAGCTTGATGGGGCAGCATGGCTACACCTTC. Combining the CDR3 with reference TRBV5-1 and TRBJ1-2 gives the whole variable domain KAGVTQTPRYLIKTRGQQVTLSCSPISGHRSVSWYQQTPGQGLQFLFEYFSETQRNKGNFPGRFSGRQFSNSRSEMNVSTLELGDSALYLCASSLMGQHGYTFGSGTRLTVV.

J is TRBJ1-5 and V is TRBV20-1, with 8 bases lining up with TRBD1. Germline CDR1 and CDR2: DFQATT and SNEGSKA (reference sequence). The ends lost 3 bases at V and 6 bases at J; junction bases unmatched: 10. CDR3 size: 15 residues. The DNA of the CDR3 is TGCAGTGCTAGTCGTGGCAGGGGGCGAGCTCAGCCCCAGCATTTT. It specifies CSASRGRGRAQPQHF.

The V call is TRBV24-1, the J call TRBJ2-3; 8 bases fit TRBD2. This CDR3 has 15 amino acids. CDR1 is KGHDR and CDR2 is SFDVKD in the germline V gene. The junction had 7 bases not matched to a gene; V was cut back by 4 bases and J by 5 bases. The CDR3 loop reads CATSDPGLAGDTQYF. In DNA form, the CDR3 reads TGTGCCACCAGTGACCCAGGCCTAGCGGGAGATACGCAGTATTTT.

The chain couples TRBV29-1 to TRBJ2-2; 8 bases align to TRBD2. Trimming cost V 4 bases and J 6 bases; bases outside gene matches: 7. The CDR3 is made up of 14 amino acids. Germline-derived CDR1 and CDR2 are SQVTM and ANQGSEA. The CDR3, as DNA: TGCAGCGTTGGAAGCGGGAGAGGTCCCGGGGAGCTGTTTTTT. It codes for CSVGSGRGPGELFF.

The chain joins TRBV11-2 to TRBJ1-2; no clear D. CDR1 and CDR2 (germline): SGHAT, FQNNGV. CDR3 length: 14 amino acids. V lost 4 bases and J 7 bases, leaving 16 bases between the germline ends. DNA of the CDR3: TGTGCCAGCAGCTCGCGAAGACAAGTCTCTGGCTACACCTTC. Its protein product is CASSSRRQVSGYTF. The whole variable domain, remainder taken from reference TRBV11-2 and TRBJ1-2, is EAGVAQSPRYKIIEKRQSVAFWCNPISGHATLYWYQQILGQGPKLLIQFQNNGVVDDSQLPKDRFSAERLKGVDSTLKIQPAKLEDSAVYLCASSSRRQVSGYTFGSGTRLTVV.

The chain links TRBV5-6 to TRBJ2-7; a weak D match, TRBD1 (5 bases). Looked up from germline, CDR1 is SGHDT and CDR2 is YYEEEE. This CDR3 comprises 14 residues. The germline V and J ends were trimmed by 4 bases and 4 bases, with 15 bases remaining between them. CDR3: CASSVWGMGYEQYF. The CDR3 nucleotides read TGTGCCAGCAGCGTCTGGGGCATGGGATACGAGCAGTACTTC.

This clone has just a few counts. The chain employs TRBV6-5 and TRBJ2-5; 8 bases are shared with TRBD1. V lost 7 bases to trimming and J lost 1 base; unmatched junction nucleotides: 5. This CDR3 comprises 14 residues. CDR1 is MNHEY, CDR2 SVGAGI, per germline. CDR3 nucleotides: TGTGCCAGCAATAGGGGACAGGTCCAAGAGACCCAGTACTTC. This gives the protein CASNRGQVQETQYF.

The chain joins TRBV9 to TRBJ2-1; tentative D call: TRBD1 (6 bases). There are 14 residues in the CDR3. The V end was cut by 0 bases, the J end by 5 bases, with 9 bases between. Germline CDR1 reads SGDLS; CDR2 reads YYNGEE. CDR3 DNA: TGTGCCAGCAGCGTAGCGGGACACAACAATGAGCAGTTCTTC. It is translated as CASSVAGHNNEQFF.

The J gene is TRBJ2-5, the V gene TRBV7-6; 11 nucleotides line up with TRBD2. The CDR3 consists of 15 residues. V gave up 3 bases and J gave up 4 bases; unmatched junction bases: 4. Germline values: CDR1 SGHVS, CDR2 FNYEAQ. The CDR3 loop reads CASSFNSGGGETQYF. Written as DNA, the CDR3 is TGTGCCAGCAGCTTCAATAGCGGGGGGGGAGAGACCCAGTACTTC.

The CDR3 is CASSYGQGGYEQYF. CDR3 DNA sequence: TGTGCCAGCAGTTACGGGCAGGGTGGCTACGAGCAGTACTTC. The genes are TRBV6-6 and TRBJ2-7, with D maybe TRBD1 (5 bases). V was shortened by 2 bases and J by 3 bases, with 11 bases between the two germline ends. In germline, CDR1 is MNHNY, CDR2 SVGAGI (reference sequence). The CDR3 has 14 residues.

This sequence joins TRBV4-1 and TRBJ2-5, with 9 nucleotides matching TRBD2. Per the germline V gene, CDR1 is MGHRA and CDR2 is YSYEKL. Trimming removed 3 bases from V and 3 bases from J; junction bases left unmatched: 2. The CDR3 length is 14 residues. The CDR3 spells CASSQASGEETQYF. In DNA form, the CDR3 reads TGCGCCAGCAGCCAGGCTAGCGGGGAAGAGACCCAGTACTTC.

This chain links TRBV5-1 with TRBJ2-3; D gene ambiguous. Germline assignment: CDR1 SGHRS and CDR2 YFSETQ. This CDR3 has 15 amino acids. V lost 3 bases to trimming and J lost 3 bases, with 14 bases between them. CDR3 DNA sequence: TGCGCCAGCAGCTACGACGTCCCGAGGACAGATACGCAGTATTTT. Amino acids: CASSYDVPRTDTQYF.

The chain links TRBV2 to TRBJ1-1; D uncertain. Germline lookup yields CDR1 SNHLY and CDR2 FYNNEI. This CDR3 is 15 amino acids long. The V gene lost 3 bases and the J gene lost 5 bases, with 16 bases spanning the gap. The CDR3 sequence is CASSDRGGFGTEAFF. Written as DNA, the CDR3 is TGTGCCAGCAGTGATCGCGGAGGGTTCGGGACTGAAGCTTTCTTT.

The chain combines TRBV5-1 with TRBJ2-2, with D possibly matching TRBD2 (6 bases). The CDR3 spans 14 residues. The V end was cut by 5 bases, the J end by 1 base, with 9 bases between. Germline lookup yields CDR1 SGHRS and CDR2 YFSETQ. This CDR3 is CASSPTRNTGELFF. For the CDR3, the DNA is TGCGCCAGCAGTCCGACTAGGAACACCGGGGAGCTGTTTTTT.